This entry concerns a single TCR beta chain. The antigen remains undetermined. The V segment lost 0 bases and the J segment 8 bases; nucleotides outside the gene matches: 10. CDR3 length equals 16 residues. Germline assignment: CDR1 MRHNA and CDR2 SNTAGT. Deep level was the assay's run setting. Profiled with immunoSEQ multiplex PCR; TCRdb holds only in-frame clones, not every one. The repertoire includes about 480,000 clones, over 60% of them detected once, and about an eighth sits in the top ten. The data derive from a study of shared clonotypes between healthy human individuals. General study findings and limits: Collection of samples was limited to blood; tissue repertoires likely differ.

The TCR comes from a middle-aged woman in good health. Some clones in this sample may be carry-over from other donors' samples. Sequenced input: PBMCs. The chain couples TRBV6-4 to TRBJ2-1, with 7 nucleotides matching TRBD2. The CDR3 DNA follows: TGTGCCAGCAGTGACTCGGCGGGACGTGCGGGGGATGAGCAGTTCTTC. It encodes CASSDSAGRAGDEQFF.